This T cell receptor beta chain derives from a study of blood T cell repertoires in COVID-19. At the level of the study: The analysed material was cDNA or gDNA that came from T cells, B-cell-depleted T cells, or PBMCs.

Germline V gene data show CDR1 as MNHEY and CDR2 as SMNVEV (reference sequence). V was clipped by 8 bases and J by 2 bases; unmatched bases: 8. The CDR3 spans 17 residues. Measured with immunoSEQ multiplex PCR; TCRdb has only the in-frame clones, and not every one. The sample shows a few hundred thousand clones, roughly nine tenths of them seen only once. The chain recombines TRBV27 with TRBJ2-2; TRBD2 aligns across 13 bases. Sequencing was carried out using peripheral blood. This TCR was sampled from a woman aged 45-65 years with acute or convalescent COVID-19. DNA of the CDR3: TGTGCCAGCGGAGGACTAGCGGGGGCCCCAAACACCGGGGAGCTGTTTTTT. Its translation: CASGGLAGAPNTGELFF.